The 24 T cell receptor beta chains listed next were all sequenced from one sample in a study of cytomegalovirus exposure and HLA in healthy donors. Primers: 60 Vbeta forward and 13 Jbeta reverse. Only in-frame clones appear in the TCRdb table, and some are missing; sequencing was by immunoSEQ multiplex PCR. The repertoire holds roughly 120,000 clones, around three quarters seen once, with around 3.9% in the top ten. What was sequenced was PBMCs. These receptors all stem from a human donor in good health.

The rearrangement joins TRBV21-1 to TRBJ1-1; the table calls TRBD1, which could not be checked here. TRBV21-1 is a known pseudogene. The CDR3 extends over 13 amino acids. This CDR3 reads CASSKVRGSEAFF. Written as DNA, the CDR3 is TGTGCCAGCAGCAAAGTTAGGGGTTCTGAAGCTTTCTTT.

V is TRBV7-9 and J is TRBJ1-6; D is perhaps TRBD1 (5 bases). Trimming left V 1 base short and J 8 bases short, with 15 bases between. The CDR3 is 16 amino acids. Germline CDR1 is SEHNR and CDR2 is FQNEAQ (reference sequence). The DNA for the CDR3 is TGTGCCAGCAGCTTAGGGGCCAGGGAGGGTGATTCACCCCTCCACTTT. Translating it yields CASSLGAREGDSPLHF.

This clone was counted between two and nine times. This chain joins TRBV6-4 and TRBJ2-1; 8 bases are a match to TRBD2. The CDR3 loop spans 14 amino acids. Germline V gives CDR1 MRHNA, CDR2 SNTAGT. V shed 3 bases and J 5 bases; nucleotides not matched to a gene: 3. This chain's CDR3 is CASSESGRNNEQFF. The CDR3 nucleotides are TGTGCCAGCAGTGAAAGCGGGAGAAACAATGAGCAGTTCTTC.

This chain links TRBV5-1 with TRBJ2-3, with a possible D match to TRBD1 (6 bases). Germline V gene data show CDR1 as SGHRS and CDR2 as YFSETQ. V lost 4 bases to trimming and J lost 3 bases, with 15 bases between them. The CDR3 sequence is 15 residues long. The CDR3 bases are TGCGCCAGCAGCCAGAGAGAGGGGGTAACAGATACGCAGTATTTT. It yields the protein CASSQREGVTDTQYF.

DNA for the CDR3: TGCGCCAGCAGCTTGACCGGGACAGTCTACGAGCAGTACTTC. It yields the protein CASSLTGTVYEQYF. The genes are TRBV5-1 and TRBJ2-7, with TRBD1 matching over 7 bases. The germline V gene has CDR1 SGHRS and CDR2 YFSETQ. CDR3 length: 14 residues. The ends lost 1 base at V and 3 bases at J; junction bases unmatched: 4.

CDR3 protein: CASRPRDRGLYGYTF. CDR3 nucleotides: TGTGCCAGCAGACCCCGGGACAGGGGTCTATATGGCTACACCTTC. This chain uses TRBV28 with TRBJ1-2; 10 bases line up with TRBD1. Looked up from germline, CDR1 is MDHEN and CDR2 is SYDVKM. CDR3 length: 15 amino acids. J lost 5 bases, V lost 6 bases, and 9 bases had no gene match.

CDR3 DNA: TGTGCCAGCAGCGTAGGGAGAAGCACAGATACGCAGTATTTT. Its translation is CASSVGRSTDTQYF. The chain is built from TRBV9 and TRBJ2-3; D remains ambiguous. Trimming took 0 bases from V and 0 from J, leaving 5 bases between them. CDR1 is SGDLS, CDR2 YYNGEE, per germline. The CDR3 totals 14 residues.

This clone was found a few times. The chain recombines TRBV9 with TRBJ1-1; D unclear. The ends were cut back, 3 bases at V and 1 base at J, with 13 bases in the middle. The germline V gene has CDR1 SGDLS and CDR2 YYNGEE. There are 15 residues in the CDR3. The CDR3 here is CASSALNPGNTEAFF. The DNA of the CDR3 is TGTGCCAGCAGCGCCCTAAACCCGGGGAACACTGAAGCTTTCTTT.

This clone was seen a few times. The rearrangement joins TRBV15 to TRBJ1-5; TRBD1 aligns across 10 bases. V dropped 0 bases and J dropped 5; count of bases not matched to a gene: 1. The CDR3 loop spans 15 amino acids. Germline loops: CDR1 LNHNV, CDR2 YYDKDF (reference sequence). The chain's CDR3 is CATSREDRGYQPQHF. In DNA, the CDR3 is TGTGCCACCAGCAGAGAGGACAGGGGGTATCAGCCCCAGCATTTT.

J is TRBJ2-7 and V is TRBV28; possibly TRBD1 for D (5 bases). Germline CDR1 and CDR2: MDHEN and SYDVKM. This CDR3 is 14 amino acids long. Trimming took 2 bases from V and 6 from J, leaving 14 bases between them. CDR3 protein: CASSLAIQGIEQYF. The CDR3 bases are TGTGCCAGCAGTTTAGCTATCCAGGGAATCGAGCAGTACTTC.

The chain recombines TRBV27 with TRBJ1-4, with D maybe TRBD1 (6 bases). This CDR3 region has 13 residues. The germline V gene encodes CDR1 MNHEY and CDR2 SMNVEV (reference sequence). V lost 5 bases, J lost 8 bases, and 12 bases lay in between. This chain's CDR3 is CASSGLGAEKLFF. In DNA, the CDR3 is TGTGCCAGCAGTGGGTTGGGGGCAGAAAAACTGTTTTTT.

The CDR3 DNA sequence: TGTGCCAGCAGTTCGAGTGGATTGAGGAGCGAAAAACTGTTTTTT. Its translation is CASSSSGLRSEKLFF. The rearrangement joins TRBV27 to TRBJ1-4; no clear D. The CDR3 extends over 15 amino acids. Germline V gene sequence: CDR1 MNHEY, CDR2 SMNVEV (reference sequence). Trimming took 4 bases from V and 8 from J, leaving 17 bases between them.

Here the CDR3 DNA reads TGTGCCAGCGAGGGAGATAATCAGCCCCAGCATTTT. It encodes CASEGDNQPQHF. The chain is built from TRBV2 and TRBJ1-5; no definite D call. The CDR3 consists of 12 residues. V shed 8 bases and J shed 4 bases, with 9 bases lying between them. In germline, CDR1 is SNHLY, CDR2 FYNNEI.

The J gene is TRBJ2-7, the V gene TRBV30; 10 bases match TRBD2. CDR1 GTSNPN and CDR2 SVGIG come from the germline V gene (reference sequence). V lost 0 bases, J lost 6 bases, and 11 bases stayed unmatched. The CDR3 extends over 16 amino acids. The CDR3 reads CAWSVVQSGRVGEQYF. In DNA form, the CDR3 reads TGTGCCTGGAGTGTAGTGCAGAGCGGGAGGGTTGGCGAGCAGTACTTC.

The gene calls are TRBV4-2 and TRBJ2-1; tentatively, D is TRBD2 (5 bases). V gave up 0 bases and J gave up 8 bases, with 11 bases separating them. Germline assignment: CDR1 LGHNA and CDR2 YNFKEQ. The CDR3 covers 14 residues. The CDR3 here is CASSQDLLADEQFF. CDR3 in DNA: TGTGCCAGCAGCCAAGATCTCCTAGCCGATGAGCAGTTCTTC.

As for this clone: Other DNA sequences in this specimen translate into the identical CDR3. This chain links TRBV11-2 with TRBJ1-2; tentative D call: TRBD1 (6 bases). V lost 5 bases and J lost 2, with 9 bases in between. Germline loops: CDR1 SGHAT, CDR2 FQNNGV. The CDR3 covers 13 residues. The DNA of the CDR3 is TGTGCCAGCAGCCAAGACAGGAACTATGGCTACACCTTC. This encodes CASSQDRNYGYTF.

V gene TRBV19 combines with J gene TRBJ2-2, with 8 bases that match TRBD1. The CDR3 length is 14 residues. Germline loops: CDR1 LNHDA, CDR2 SQIVND (reference sequence). Trimming cost V 10 bases and J 7 bases; bases outside gene matches: 11. The CDR3 nucleotides read TGTGCCACCCTTGGACAGGGAAGGGTCGGGGAGCTGTTTTTT. Encoded protein: CATLGQGRVGELFF.

A word on this clone: Other DNA sequences within the sample encode an identical CDR3. The V gene is TRBV19, the J gene TRBJ1-3; D call uncertain. V was pared by 0 bases and J by 3 bases, with 3 bases between. CDR1 is LNHDA, CDR2 SQIVND, per germline (reference sequence). The CDR3 is made up of 13 amino acids. The CDR3 DNA follows: TGTGCCAGTAGTATAGACCTTGGAAACACCATATATTTT. It specifies CASSIDLGNTIYF. The whole variable domain, remainder taken from reference TRBV19 and TRBJ1-3, is DGGITQSPKYLFRKEGQNVTLSCEQNLNHDAMYWYRQDPGQGLRLIYYSQIVNDFQKGDIAEGYSVSREKKESFPLTVTSAQKNPTAFYLCASSIDLGNTIYFGEGSWLTVV.

The V call is TRBV6-1, the J call TRBJ2-7, with 8 bases identical to TRBD2. CDR3 length: 15 residues. With 2 bases clipped from V and 5 bases from J, the junction kept 8 bases outside the gene matches. Germline V CDR1 and CDR2: MNHNS, SASEGT. This CDR3 reads CASSEFAQRENEQYF. The DNA of the CDR3 is TGTGCCAGCAGTGAATTTGCCCAGCGGGAGAACGAGCAGTACTTC.

The V gene is TRBV7-2, the J gene TRBJ2-2, with a tentative D call TRBD2 (5 bases). CDR1 and CDR2 from the germline V gene are SGHTA and FQGNSA. Trimming removed 1 base at V and 4 bases at J, with 10 bases between. This CDR3 contains 15 residues. The CDR3 DNA reads TGTGCCAGCAGCTTAGGACTAATTGGCACCGGGGAGCTGTTTTTT. It is translated as CASSLGLIGTGELFF.

The rearrangement joins TRBV11-3 to TRBJ2-1; 12 bases are shared with TRBD2. This CDR3 contains 17 residues. The V gene end was trimmed by 1 base and the J gene end by 8 bases; junction bases not matched to a gene: 9. Germline CDR1 reads SGHNT; CDR2 reads YENEEA. CDR3 loop: CASSLGRLAGEFDEQFF. CDR3 DNA: TGTGCCAGCAGCTTAGGCCGACTAGCGGGAGAGTTTGATGAGCAGTTCTTC.

The chain links TRBV28 to TRBJ2-4; 9 nucleotides line up with TRBD1. Germline V gene sequence: CDR1 MDHEN, CDR2 SYDVKM. V dropped 8 bases and J dropped 2; count of bases not matched to a gene: 4. This CDR3 has 14 residues. The CDR3: CASHRGRSKNIQYF. The CDR3 nucleotides read TGTGCCAGCCACAGGGGGCGATCCAAAAACATTCAGTACTTC.

The chain uses TRBV27 and TRBJ2-1; TRBD1 agrees at 7 bases. The germline V gene encodes CDR1 MNHEY and CDR2 SMNVEV (reference sequence). This CDR3 region has 13 residues. Losses at the gene ends were 3 bases for V and 9 bases for J; bases not matched to a gene: 5. The DNA for the CDR3 is TGTGCCAGCAGTTTGACAGGGTCCGGTGAGCAGTTCTTC. It is translated as CASSLTGSGEQFF.

This chain connects TRBV11-3 to TRBJ2-5; 10 positions agree with TRBD1. The J call may be mistaken, given a closer DNA end match to TRBJ2-7. The CDR3 covers 17 residues. The V gene's germline CDR1 is SGHNT and CDR2 YENEEA. The CDR3 DNA reads as TGTGCCAGCAGCACCCGGGACAGGGGCTCCTCAACCTACGAGCAGTACTTC. Its translation is CASSTRDRGSSTYEQYF.